Detailed here is one TCR beta chain. What it binds is not known. The data were taken from a study of T cell responses to AZD1222 COVID-19 vaccine. General study findings and limits: Most donors were white British, females outnumbered males, and clonal diversity was possibly underestimated.

Germline V gene data show CDR1 as LGHDT and CDR2 as YNNKEL (reference sequence). V lost 1 base and J lost 4; bases outside the gene matches: 7. The length of the CDR3 is 16 residues. Measured with immunoSEQ multiplex PCR; TCRdb has only the in-frame clones, and not every one. The table includes roughly 140,000 clones, 80% to 95% detected once. Sequenced material: peripheral blood, taken 28 days after the second AZD1222 dose. The clonotype originates from an adult who received the AZD1222 COVID-19 vaccine. The chain couples TRBV3-1 (or the pseudogene TRBV3-2) to TRBJ2-1; 7 bases line up with TRBD1. The DNA of the CDR3 is TGTGCCAGCAGCCAAGTTTCGGGACAGAGATACAATGAGCAGTTCTTC. Protein product: CASSQVSGQRYNEQFF.